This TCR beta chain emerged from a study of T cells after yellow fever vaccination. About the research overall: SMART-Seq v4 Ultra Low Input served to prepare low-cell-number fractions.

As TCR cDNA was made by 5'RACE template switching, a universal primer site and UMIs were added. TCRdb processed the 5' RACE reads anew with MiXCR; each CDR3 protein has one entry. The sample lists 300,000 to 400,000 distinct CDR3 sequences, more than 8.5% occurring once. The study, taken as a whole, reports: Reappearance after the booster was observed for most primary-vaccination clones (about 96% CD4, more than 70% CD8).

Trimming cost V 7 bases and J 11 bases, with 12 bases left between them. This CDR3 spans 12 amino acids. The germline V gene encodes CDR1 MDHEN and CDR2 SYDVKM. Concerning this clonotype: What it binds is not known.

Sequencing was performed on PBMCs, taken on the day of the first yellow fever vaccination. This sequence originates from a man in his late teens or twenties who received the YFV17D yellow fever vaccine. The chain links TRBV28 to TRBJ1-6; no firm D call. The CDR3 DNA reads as TGTGCCAGCACCCCCTCCTCGCCACCCCTCCACTTT. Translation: CASTPSSPPLHF.